Listed here is a single T cell receptor (beta chain). Its antigen is currently unknown. One junction end disagrees with the germline gene, perhaps due to a read error. One entry per CDR3 protein results from TCRdb running MiXCR on the reads. Among roughly 640,000 distinct CDR3 sequences, about 24% were seen once, and the ten largest hold around 8%. This sample was included in a study of T cell repertoires in cytomegalovirus infection. Looking at the study overall: TCR beta signatures that were public indicated CMV infection and matching HLA type. Study-wide points: HLA-C-restricted CMV clonotypes gave the most frequent clonotype in two of eight donors.

This CDR3 has 14 residues. CDR1 SEHNR and CDR2 FQNEAQ come from the germline V gene (reference sequence). J is TRBJ2-5 and V is TRBV7-9, with D perhaps matching TRBD1 (6 bases). This sequence originates from a human donor in good health (CMV status not recorded). Some clones in this sample may be carry-over from other donors' samples. The sequenced sample consisted of CD8+ T cells from PBMCs. CDR3 bases: TGTGCCAACAGCTCCCGACAGGACCGAGAGACCCAGTACTTC. Translated, it gives CANSSRQDRETQYF.